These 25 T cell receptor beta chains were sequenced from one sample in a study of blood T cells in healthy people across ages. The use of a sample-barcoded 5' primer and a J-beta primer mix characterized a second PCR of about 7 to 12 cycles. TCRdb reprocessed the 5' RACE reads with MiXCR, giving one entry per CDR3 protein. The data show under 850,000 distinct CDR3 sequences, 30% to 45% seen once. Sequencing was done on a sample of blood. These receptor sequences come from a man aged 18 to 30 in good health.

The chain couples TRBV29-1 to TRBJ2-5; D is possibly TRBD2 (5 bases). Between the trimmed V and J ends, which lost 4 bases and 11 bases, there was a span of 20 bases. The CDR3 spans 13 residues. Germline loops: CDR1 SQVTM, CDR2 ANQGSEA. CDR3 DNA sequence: TGCAGCGTTGGTGGGCTAGCCGGCAATGAGCAGTACTTC. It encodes CSVGGLAGNEQYF.

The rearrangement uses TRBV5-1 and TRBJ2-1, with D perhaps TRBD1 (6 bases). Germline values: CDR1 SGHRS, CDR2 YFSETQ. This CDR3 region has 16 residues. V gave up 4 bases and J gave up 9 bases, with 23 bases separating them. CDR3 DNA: TGCGCCAGCAGCCCCCCGACAGGTTTAGGTGACCGTGAGCAGTTCTTC. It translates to CASSPPTGLGDREQFF.

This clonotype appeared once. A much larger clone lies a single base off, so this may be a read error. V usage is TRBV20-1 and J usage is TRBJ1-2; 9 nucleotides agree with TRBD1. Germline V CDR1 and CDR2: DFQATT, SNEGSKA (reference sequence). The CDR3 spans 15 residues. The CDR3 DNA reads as TGCAGTACTAGGTCCAACAGGGGGCTTAACTATGGCTACACCTTC. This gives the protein CSTRSNRGLNYGYTF.

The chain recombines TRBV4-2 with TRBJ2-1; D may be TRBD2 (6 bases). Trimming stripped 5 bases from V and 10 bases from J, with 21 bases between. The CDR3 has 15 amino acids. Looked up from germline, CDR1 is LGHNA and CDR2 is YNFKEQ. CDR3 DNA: TGTGCCAGCAGCGAAGCCGCGACTAGAGGCCGCGAGCAGTTCTTC. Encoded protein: CASSEAATRGREQFF.

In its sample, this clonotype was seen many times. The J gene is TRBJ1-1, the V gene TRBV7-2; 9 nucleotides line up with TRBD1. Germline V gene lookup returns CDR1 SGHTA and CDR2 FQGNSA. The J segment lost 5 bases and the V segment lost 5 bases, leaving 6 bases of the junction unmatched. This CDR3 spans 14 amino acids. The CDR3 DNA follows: TGTGCCAGCAGCCCACAGGGGGCCGGGACTGAAGCTTTCTTT. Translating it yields CASSPQGAGTEAFF.

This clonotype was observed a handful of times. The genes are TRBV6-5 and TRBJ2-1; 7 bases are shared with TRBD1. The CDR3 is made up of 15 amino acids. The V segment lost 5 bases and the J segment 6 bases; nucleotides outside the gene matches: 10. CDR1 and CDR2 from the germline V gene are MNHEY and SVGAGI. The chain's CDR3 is CASSTRRDSRNEQFF. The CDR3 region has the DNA TGTGCCAGCAGTACGAGACGGGACAGCCGCAATGAGCAGTTCTTC.

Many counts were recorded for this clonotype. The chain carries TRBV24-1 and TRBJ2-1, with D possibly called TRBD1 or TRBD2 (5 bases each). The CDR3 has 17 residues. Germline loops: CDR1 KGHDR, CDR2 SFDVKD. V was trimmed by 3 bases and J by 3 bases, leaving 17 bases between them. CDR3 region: CATSDATGTENYNEQFF. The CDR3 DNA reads TGTGCCACCAGTGATGCCACCGGGACCGAGAACTACAATGAGCAGTTCTTC.

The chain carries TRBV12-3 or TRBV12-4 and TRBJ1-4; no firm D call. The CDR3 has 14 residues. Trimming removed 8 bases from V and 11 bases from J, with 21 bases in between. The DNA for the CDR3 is TGTGCCAGCTCCCAAGGACGGGCGAGTGGCAAACTGTTTTTT. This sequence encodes CASSQGRASGKLFF.

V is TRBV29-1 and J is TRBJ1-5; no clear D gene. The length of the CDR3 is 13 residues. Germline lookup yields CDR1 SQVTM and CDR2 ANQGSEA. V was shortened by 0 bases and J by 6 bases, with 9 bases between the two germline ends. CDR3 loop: CSVEERSGQPQHF. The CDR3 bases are TGCAGCGTTGAAGAGAGGTCCGGTCAGCCCCAGCATTTT.

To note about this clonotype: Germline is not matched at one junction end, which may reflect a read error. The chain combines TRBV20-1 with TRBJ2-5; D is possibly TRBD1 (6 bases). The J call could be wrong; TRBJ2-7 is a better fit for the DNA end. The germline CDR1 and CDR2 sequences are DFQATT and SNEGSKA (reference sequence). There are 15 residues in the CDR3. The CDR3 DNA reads TGCAGTGCTGGAGATCAGGCAGGGGACCTCTACGAGCAGTACTTC. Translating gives CSAGDQAGDLYEQYF.

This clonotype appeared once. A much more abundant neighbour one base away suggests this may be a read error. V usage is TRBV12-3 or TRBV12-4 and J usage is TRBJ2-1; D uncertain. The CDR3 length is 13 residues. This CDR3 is CATLRTSYNERFF. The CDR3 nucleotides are TGTGCCACATTGAGGACCTCCTACAATGAGCGGTTCTTC.

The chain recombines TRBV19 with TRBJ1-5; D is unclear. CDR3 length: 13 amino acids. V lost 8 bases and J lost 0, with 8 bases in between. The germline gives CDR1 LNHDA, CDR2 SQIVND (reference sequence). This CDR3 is CASRATSNQPQHF. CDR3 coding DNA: TGTGCCAGTCGAGCGACTAGCAATCAGCCCCAGCATTTT. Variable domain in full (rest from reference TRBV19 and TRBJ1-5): DGGITQSPKYLFRKEGQNVTLSCEQNLNHDAMYWYRQDPGQGLRLIYYSQIVNDFQKGDIAEGYSVSREKKESFPLTVTSAQKNPTAFYLCASRATSNQPQHFGDGTRLSIL.

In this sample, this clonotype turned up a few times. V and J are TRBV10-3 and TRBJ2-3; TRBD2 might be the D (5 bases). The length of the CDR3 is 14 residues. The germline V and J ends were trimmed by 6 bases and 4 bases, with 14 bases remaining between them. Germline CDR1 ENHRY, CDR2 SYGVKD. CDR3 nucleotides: TGTGCCATCAGCCAAGGAGCTAGCCCAGATACGCAGTATTTT. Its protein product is CAISQGASPDTQYF.

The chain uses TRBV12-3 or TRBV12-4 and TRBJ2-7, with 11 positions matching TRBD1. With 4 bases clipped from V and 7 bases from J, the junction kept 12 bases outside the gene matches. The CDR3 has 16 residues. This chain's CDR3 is CASSSEDRGLYNEQYF. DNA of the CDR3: TGTGCCAGCAGTTCCGAGGACAGGGGGCTGTACAATGAGCAGTACTTC.

The CDR3 sequence: CASSLDHRGGDTQYF. CDR3 coding DNA: TGTGCCAGCAGCTTGGACCATCGAGGGGGAGATACGCAGTATTTT. This chain links TRBV5-6 with TRBJ2-3, with a tentative D call TRBD1 (6 bases). Germline CDR1 is SGHDT and CDR2 is YYEEEE. Trimming cost V 0 bases and J 5 bases, with 13 bases left between them. This CDR3 spans 15 amino acids.

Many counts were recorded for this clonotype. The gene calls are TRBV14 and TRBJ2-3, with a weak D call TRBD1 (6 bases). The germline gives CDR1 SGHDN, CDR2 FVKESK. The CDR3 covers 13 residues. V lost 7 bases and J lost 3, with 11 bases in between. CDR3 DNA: TGTGCCAGCAAACAACAGGGTACAGATACGCAGTATTTT. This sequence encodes CASKQQGTDTQYF.

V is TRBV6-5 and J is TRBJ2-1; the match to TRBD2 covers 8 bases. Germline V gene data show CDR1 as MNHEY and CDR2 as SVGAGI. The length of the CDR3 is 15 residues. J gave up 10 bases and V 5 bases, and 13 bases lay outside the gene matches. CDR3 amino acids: CASSPTSAAGGEQFF. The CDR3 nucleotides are TGTGCCAGCAGTCCGACTAGCGCGGCCGGAGGGGAGCAGTTCTTC.

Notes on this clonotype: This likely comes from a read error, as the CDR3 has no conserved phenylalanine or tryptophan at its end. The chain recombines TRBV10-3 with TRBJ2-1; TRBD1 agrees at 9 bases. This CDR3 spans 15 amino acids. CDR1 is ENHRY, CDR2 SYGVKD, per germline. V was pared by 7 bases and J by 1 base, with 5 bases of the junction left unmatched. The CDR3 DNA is TGTGCCATCATGGGACAGGGAATGTCCTACAATGAGCAGTTCTCC. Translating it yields CAIMGQGMSYNEQFS.

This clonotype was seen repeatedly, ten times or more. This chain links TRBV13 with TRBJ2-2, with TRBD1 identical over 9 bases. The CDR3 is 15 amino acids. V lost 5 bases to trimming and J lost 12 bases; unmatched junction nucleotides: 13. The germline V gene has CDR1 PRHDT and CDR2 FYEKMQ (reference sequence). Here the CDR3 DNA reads TGTGCCAGCAGCCCACAGGGGGCGGGCGTTCGAAAGCTGTTTTTT. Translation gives CASSPQGAGVRKLFF.

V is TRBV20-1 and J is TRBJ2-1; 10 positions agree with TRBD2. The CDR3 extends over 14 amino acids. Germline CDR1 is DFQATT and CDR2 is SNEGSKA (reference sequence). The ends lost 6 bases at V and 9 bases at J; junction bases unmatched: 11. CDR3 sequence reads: CSAQSGSGGVEQFF. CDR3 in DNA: TGCAGTGCCCAGAGCGGCAGCGGGGGGGTTGAGCAGTTCTTC.

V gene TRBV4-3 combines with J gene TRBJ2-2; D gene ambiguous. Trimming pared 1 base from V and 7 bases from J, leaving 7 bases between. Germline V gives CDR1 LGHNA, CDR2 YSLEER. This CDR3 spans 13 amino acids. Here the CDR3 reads CASSQGQSGELFF. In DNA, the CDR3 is TGCGCCAGCAGCCAAGGCCAAAGCGGGGAGCTGTTTTTT.

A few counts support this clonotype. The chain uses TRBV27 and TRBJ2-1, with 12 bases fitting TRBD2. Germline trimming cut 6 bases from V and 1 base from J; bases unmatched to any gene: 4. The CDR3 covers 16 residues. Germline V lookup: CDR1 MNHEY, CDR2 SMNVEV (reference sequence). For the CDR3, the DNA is TGTGCCAGCAGCCTAGCGGGGGGGCAGTCCTACAATGAGCAGTTCTTC. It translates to CASSLAGGQSYNEQFF.

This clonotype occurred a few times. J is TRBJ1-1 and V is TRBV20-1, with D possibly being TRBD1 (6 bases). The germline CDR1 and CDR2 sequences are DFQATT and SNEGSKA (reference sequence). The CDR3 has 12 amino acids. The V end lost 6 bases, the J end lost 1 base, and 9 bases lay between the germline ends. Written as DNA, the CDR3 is TGCAGTGCCAACAGGGCGAACACTGAAGCTTTCTTT. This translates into CSANRANTEAFF.

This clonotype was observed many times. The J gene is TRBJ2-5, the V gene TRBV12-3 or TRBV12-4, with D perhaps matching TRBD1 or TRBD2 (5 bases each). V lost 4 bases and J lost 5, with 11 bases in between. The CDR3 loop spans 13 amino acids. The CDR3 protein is CASSSSGPETQYF. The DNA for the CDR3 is TGTGCCAGCAGTTCCTCGGGACCCGAGACCCAGTACTTC.

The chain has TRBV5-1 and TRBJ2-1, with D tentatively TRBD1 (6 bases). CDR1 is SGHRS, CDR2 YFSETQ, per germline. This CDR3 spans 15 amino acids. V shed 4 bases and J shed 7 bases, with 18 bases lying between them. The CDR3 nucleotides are TGCGCCAGCAGCCACGGTGGGGGCCAAGGGAATGAGCAGTTCTTC. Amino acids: CASSHGGGQGNEQFF.